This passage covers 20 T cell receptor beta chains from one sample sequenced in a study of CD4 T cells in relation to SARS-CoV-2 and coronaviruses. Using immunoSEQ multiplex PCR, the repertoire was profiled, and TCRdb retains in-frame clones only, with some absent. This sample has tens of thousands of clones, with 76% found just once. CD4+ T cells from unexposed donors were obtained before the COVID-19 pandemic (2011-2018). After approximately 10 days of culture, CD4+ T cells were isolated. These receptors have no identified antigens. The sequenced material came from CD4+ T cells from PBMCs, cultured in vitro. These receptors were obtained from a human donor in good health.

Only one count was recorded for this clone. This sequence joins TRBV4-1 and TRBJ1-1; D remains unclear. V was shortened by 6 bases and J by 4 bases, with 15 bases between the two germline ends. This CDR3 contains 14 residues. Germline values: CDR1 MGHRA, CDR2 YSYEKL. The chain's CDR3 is CASSKRVWTTEAFF. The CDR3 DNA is TGCGCCAGCAGTAAAAGGGTGTGGACCACTGAAGCTTTCTTT.

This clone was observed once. This CDR3 is CASSLGPGGGWNTIYF. CDR3 bases: TGTGCCAGCAGCTTAGGGCCAGGGGGAGGATGGAACACCATATATTTT. This chain joins TRBV7-2 and TRBJ1-3; TRBD1 matches 7 bases. CDR1 is SGHTA, CDR2 FQGNSA, per germline. Unmatched junction bases numbered 10, after V lost 1 base and J lost 7 bases. CDR3 length: 16 residues.

The chain's CDR3 is CASSYRQRNTEAFF. The CDR3 bases are TGTGCCAGCAGTTACAGGCAGAGGAACACTGAAGCTTTCTTT. This chain connects TRBV6-5 to TRBJ1-1; no reliable D call. V lost 2 bases to trimming and J lost 1 base, with 8 bases between them. This CDR3 is 14 amino acids long. Germline-derived CDR1 and CDR2 are MNHEY and SVGAGI.

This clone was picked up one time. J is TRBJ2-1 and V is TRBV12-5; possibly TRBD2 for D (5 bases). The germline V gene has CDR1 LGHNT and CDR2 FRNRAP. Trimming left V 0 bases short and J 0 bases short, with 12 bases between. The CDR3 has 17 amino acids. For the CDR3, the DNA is TGTGCTAGTGGTTTGGTTTCTAGCCCTCGCTCCTACAATGAGCAGTTCTTC. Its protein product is CASGLVSSPRSYNEQFF.

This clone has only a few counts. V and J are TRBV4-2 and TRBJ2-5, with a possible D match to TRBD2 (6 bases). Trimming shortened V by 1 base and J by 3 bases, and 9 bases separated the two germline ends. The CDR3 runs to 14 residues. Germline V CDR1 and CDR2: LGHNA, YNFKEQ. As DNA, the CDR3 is TGTGCCAGCAGCCAAGTTCGCGGGGAAGAGACCCAGTACTTC. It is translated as CASSQVRGEETQYF.

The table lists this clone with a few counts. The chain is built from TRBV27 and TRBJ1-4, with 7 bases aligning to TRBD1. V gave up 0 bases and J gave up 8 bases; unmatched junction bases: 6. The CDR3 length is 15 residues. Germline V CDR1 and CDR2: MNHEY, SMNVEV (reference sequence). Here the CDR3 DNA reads TGTGCCAGCAGTTTATCAGGAGGGGGCAGGGAAAAACTGTTTTTT. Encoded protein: CASSLSGGGREKLFF.

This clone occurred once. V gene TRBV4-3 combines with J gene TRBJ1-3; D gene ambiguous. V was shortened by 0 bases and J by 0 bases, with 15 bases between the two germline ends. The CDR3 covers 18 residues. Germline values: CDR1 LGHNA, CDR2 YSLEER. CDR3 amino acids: CASSQDPDTILSGNTIYF. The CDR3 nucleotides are TGCGCCAGCAGCCAAGATCCAGACACAATCCTCTCTGGAAACACCATATATTTT.

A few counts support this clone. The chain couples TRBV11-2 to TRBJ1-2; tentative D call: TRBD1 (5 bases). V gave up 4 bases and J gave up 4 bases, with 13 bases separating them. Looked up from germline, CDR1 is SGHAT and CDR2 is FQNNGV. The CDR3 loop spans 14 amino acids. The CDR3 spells CASSSRTGGYGYTF. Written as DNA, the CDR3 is TGTGCCAGCAGCTCTCGGACGGGGGGCTATGGCTACACCTTC. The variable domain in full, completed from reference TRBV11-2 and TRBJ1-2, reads EAGVAQSPRYKIIEKRQSVAFWCNPISGHATLYWYQQILGQGPKLLIQFQNNGVVDDSQLPKDRFSAERLKGVDSTLKIQPAKLEDSAVYLCASSSRTGGYGYTFGSGTRLTVV.

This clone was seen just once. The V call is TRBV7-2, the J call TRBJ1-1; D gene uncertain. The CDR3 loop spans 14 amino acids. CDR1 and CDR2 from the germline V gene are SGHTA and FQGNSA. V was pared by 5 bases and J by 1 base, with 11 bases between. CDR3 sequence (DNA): TGTGCCAGCAGCATGATGACGGAGAACACTGAAGCTTTCTTT. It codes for CASSMMTENTEAFF.

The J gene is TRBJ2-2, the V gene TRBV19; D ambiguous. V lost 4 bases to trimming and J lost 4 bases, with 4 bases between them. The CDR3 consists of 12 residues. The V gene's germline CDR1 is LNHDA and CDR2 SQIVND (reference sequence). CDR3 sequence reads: CASSSRTGELFF. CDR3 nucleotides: TGTGCCAGTAGTAGTCGCACCGGGGAGCTGTTTTTT.

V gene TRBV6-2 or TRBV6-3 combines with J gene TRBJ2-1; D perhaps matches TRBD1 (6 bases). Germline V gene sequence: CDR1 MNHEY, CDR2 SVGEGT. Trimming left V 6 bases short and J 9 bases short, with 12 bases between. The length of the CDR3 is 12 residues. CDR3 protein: CASSPTGREQFF. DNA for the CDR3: TGTGCCAGCAGCCCAACAGGGCGTGAGCAGTTCTTC.

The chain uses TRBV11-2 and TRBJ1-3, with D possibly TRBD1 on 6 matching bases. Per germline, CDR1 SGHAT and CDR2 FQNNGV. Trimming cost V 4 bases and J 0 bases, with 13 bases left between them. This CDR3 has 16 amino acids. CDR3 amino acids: CASSSADRFSGNTIYF. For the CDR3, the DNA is TGTGCCAGCAGCTCGGCCGACAGGTTCTCTGGAAACACCATATATTTT. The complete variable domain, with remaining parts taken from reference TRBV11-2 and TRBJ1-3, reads EAGVAQSPRYKIIEKRQSVAFWCNPISGHATLYWYQQILGQGPKLLIQFQNNGVVDDSQLPKDRFSAERLKGVDSTLKIQPAKLEDSAVYLCASSSADRFSGNTIYFGEGSWLTVV.

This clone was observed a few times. DNA of the CDR3: TGTGCCAGCAGCCAAGGGGTGAGTCAGCCCCAGCATTTT. Encoded protein: CASSQGVSQPQHF. J is TRBJ1-5 and V is TRBV3-1 (or the pseudogene TRBV3-2); D remains ambiguous. Germline CDR1 reads LGHDT; CDR2 reads YNNKEL (reference sequence). This CDR3 is 13 amino acids long. Trimming pared 1 base from V and 6 bases from J, leaving 7 bases between.

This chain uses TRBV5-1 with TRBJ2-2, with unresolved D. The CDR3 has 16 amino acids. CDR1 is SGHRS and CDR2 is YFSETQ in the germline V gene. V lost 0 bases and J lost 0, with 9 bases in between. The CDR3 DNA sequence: TGCGCCAGCAGCTTGGTAGTGGCAGCGAACACCGGGGAGCTGTTTTTT. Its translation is CASSLVVAANTGELFF.

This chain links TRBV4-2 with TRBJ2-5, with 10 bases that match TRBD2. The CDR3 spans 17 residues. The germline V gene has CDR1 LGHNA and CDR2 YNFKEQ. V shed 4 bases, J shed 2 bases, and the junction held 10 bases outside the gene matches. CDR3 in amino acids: CASSLKLAGDAQETQYF. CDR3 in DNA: TGTGCCAGCAGCCTTAAGCTAGCGGGGGACGCTCAAGAGACCCAGTACTTC.

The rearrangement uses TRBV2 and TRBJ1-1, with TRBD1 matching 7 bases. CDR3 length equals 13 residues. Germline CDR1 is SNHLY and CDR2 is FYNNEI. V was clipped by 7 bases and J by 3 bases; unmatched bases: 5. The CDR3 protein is CASNRGQYTEAFF. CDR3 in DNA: TGTGCCAGCAACCGGGGACAGTACACTGAAGCTTTCTTT.

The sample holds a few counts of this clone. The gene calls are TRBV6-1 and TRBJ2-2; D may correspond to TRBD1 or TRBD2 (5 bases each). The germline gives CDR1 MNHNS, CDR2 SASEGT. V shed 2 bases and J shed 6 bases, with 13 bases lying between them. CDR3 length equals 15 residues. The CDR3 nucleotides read TGTGCCAGCAGTGAACAGGGAGCTCGGGCCGGGGAGCTGTTTTTT. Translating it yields CASSEQGARAGELFF.

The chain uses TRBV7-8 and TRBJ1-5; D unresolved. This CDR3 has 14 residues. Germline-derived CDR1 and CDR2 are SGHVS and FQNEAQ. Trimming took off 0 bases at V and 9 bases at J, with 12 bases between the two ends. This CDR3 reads CASSLADVRGPQHF. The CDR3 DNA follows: TGTGCCAGCAGCTTAGCGGATGTCCGGGGGCCCCAGCATTTT. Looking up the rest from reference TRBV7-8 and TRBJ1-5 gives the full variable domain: GAGVSQSPRYKVAKRGQDVALRCDPISGHVSLFWYQQALGQGPEFLTYFQNEAQLDKSGLPSDRFFAERPEGSVSTLKIQRTQQEDSAVYLCASSLADVRGPQHFGDGTRLSIL.

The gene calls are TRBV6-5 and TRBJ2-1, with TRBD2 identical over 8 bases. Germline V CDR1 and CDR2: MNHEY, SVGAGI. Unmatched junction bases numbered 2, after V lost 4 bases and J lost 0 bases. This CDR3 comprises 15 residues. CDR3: CASSSGTSSYNEQFF. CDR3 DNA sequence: TGTGCCAGCAGTTCCGGGACTAGCTCCTACAATGAGCAGTTCTTC.

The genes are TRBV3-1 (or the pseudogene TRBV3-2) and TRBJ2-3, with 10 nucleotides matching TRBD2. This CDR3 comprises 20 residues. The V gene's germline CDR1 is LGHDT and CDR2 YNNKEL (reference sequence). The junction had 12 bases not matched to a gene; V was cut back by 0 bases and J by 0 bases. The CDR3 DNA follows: TGTGCCAGCAGCCAAGACCCTAGCGGGGGAGCGCTTACTAGCACAGATACGCAGTATTTT. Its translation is CASSQDPSGGALTSTDTQYF.